What follows are 2 T cell receptor beta chains derived from one specimen sequenced in a study of Ad26.COV2.S vaccination and SARS-CoV-2 variants. Assay used: immunoSEQ multiplex PCR; TCRdb lists only in-frame clones, some missing. Among around 500,000 clones, nearly 90% were seen once, and the ten largest hold under 2%. Treatment specified: about 20 received Ad26.COV2.S at low or high dose, single or two shots; 5 received placebo; per-sample allocation not given. Repertoires come from day 63 after the first vaccine or placebo injection. Material: peripheral blood, obtained in a trial of Ad26.COV2.S vaccine versus placebo. The receptor source for this set is a person between 18 and 60 years old who received the Ad26.COV2.S COVID-19 vaccine or a placebo.

This chain connects TRBV18 to TRBJ2-5, with D perhaps TRBD1 (6 bases). The CDR3 has 15 amino acids. V was pared by 6 bases and J by 5 bases, with 19 bases between. CDR1 and CDR2 (germline): KGHSH, LQKENI. CDR3 DNA sequence: TGTGCCAGCTCGCGAATGCCGACAGGCCGCGAGACCCAGTACTTC. It specifies CASSRMPTGRETQYF. The whole variable domain, remainder taken from reference TRBV18 and TRBJ2-5, is NAGVMQNPRHLVRRRGQEARLRCSPMKGHSHVYWYRQLPEEGLKFMVYLQKENIIDESGMPKERFSAEFPKEGPSILRIQQVVRGDSAAYFCASSRMPTGRETQYFGPGTRLLVL.

The gene calls are TRBV4-1 and TRBJ1-1; the D gene is possibly TRBD1 (6 bases). Trimming took off 2 bases at V and 8 bases at J, with 9 bases between the two ends. This CDR3 has 12 amino acids. The germline gives CDR1 MGHRA, CDR2 YSYEKL. The DNA for the CDR3 is TGCGCCAGCAGCCAAACAGGGTTGGAAGCTTTCTTT. Protein sequence: CASSQTGLEAFF.